This T cell receptor (beta chain) was captured in a study of blood T cell repertoires in COVID-19. As for the study in general: Some COVID-19 samples were acute and others convalescent; all came from the United States, Italy and Spain.

As originally analysed: Quantification of nucleated cells was approximated via reference gene primer amplification. Data came from immunoSEQ multiplex PCR; TCRdb stores just in-frame clones and leaves some out. The V and J calls and clone size were taken over from that table, and D and trimming were inferred from the DNA. Of about 280,000 clones in the sample, roughly 90% were seen once. Germline CDR1 KGHSH, CDR2 LQKENI. The CDR3 has 14 amino acids. V was clipped by 3 bases and J by 1 base, with 8 bases between them. The sequencing input was peripheral blood. This chain uses TRBV18 with TRBJ2-3, with D uncertain. The receptor was isolated from a woman younger than 45 with active or convalescent COVID-19. In nucleotides, the CDR3 is TGTGCCAGCTCACCGGCGGAACGCACAGATACGCAGTATTTT. Translating gives CASSPAERTDTQYF.